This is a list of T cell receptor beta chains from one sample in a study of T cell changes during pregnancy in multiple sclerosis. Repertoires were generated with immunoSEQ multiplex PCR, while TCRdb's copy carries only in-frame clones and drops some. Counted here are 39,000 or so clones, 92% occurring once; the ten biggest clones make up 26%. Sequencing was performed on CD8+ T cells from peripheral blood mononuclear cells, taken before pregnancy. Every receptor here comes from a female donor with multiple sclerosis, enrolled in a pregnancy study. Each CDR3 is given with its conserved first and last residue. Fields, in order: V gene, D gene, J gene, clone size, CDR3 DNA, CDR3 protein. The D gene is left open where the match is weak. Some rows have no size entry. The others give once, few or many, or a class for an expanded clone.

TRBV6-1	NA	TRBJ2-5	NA	TGTGCCAGCAGTCGGGGTCTCAAGAAGGTGGAGACCCAGTACTTC	CASSRGLKKVETQYF
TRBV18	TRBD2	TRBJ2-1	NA	TGTGCCAGCTCACCATCTAGCGGGGTATACAATGAGCAGTTCTTC	CASSPSSGVYNEQFF
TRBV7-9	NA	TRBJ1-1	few	TGTGCCAGCAGCTCTCCCCTGAGCACTGAAGCTTTCTTT	CASSSPLSTEAFF
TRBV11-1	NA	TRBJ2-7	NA	TGTGCCAGCAGCTTATTTTCAGGGGACTACGAGCAGTACTTC	CASSLFSGDYEQYF
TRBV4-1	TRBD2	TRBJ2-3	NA	TGCGCCAGCAGCCTCCTAGCGGAGGGAGATACGCAGTATTTT	CASSLLAEGDTQYF
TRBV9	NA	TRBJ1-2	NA	TGTGCCAGCAGCGTAGGTACAGGGCCTAACTATGGCTACACCTTC	CASSVGTGPNYGYTF
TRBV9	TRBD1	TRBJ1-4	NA	TGTGCCAGCAGCCTCGGGACAGGGGGCCTAAGTAATGAAAAACTGTTTTTT	CASSLGTGGLSNEKLFF
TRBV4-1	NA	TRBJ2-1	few	TGCGCCAGCAGCCAAGATGGGCGGGGATGGCAGTTCTTC	CASSQDGRGWQFF
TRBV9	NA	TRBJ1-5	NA	TGTGCCAGCAGCGGGGAGGGGGGCAATCAGCCCCAGCATTTT	CASSGEGGNQPQHF
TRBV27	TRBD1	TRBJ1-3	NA	TGTGCCAGCAGTTCGACAGGGACTGGAAACACCATATATTTT	CASSSTGTGNTIYF
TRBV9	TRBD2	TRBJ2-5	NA	TGTGCCAGCAGCGTAGCGGCTAGCGGGCTGCGTGAGACCCAGTACTTC	CASSVAASGLRETQYF
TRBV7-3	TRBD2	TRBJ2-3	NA	TGTGCCAGCGGGAGGGCCGGGACAGATACGCAGTATTTT	CASGRAGTDTQYF
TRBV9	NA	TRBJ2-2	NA	TGTGCCAGCAGCGCACCGGGGGAGGCGAACACCGGGGAGCTGTTTTTT	CASSAPGEANTGELFF